Presented here are 25 T cell receptor beta chains from one specimen sequenced in a study of T cells after posttransplantation cyclophosphamide. The protocol was immunoSEQ multiplex PCR, while the TCRdb copy is restricted to in-frame clones and leaves out a portion. The repertoire holds about 4,700 clones, with about three quarters as singletons. Methotrexate plus calcineurin inhibitor accompanied controls' myeloablative marrow transplants; sampling was 1 year later. The source material was PBMCs, sampled roughly 340 days after allogeneic stem cell transplant with calcineurin inhibitor and methotrexate. These receptors were taken from a female patient aged 50 to 65 who received an allogeneic stem cell transplant from an unrelated donor, was CMV-positive, and had acute and chronic GVHD. Part of the T cell pool may stem from the graft donor.

To note about this clone: At one end, the junction sequence differs from germline, possibly due to a read error. Other nucleotide sequences in the sample specify the same CDR3. The gene calls are TRBV11-2 and TRBJ2-7; 10 bases line up with TRBD2. CDR1 and CDR2 from the germline V gene are SGHAT and FQNNGV. The CDR3 has 15 residues. The DNA for the CDR3 is TGTGCCAGCAGTTTAGCGGGGGGCGTAACCTACGAGCAGTACTTC. Its protein is CASSLAGGVTYEQYF.

The V gene is TRBV29-1, the J gene TRBJ2-7; D perhaps matches TRBD2 (5 bases). This CDR3 is built from 14 residues. Germline CDR1 is SQVTM and CDR2 is ANQGSEA. The V gene lost 5 bases and the J gene lost 4 bases, with 18 bases spanning the gap. The CDR3 loop reads CSVRASGAVYEQYF. The CDR3 DNA sequence: TGCAGCGTTCGGGCAAGTGGAGCGGTGTACGAGCAGTACTTC.

This clone was seen only a few times. Other DNA sequences in this specimen translate into the identical CDR3. The chain recombines TRBV19 with TRBJ1-5; D is uncertain. The germline gives CDR1 LNHDA, CDR2 SQIVND (reference sequence). The CDR3 is 13 amino acids. V lost 5 bases and J lost 0, with 5 bases in between. CDR3 in DNA: TGTGCCAGTAGTCTAAATAGCAATCAGCCCCAGCATTTT. Its translation is CASSLNSNQPQHF.

The V call is TRBV13, the J call TRBJ2-5; the D is unclear. The V and J ends lost 3 bases and 4 bases respectively, with 9 bases between them. This CDR3 is 13 amino acids long. Germline CDR1 PRHDT, CDR2 FYEKMQ (reference sequence). The CDR3 loop reads CASSFLRGETQYF. The CDR3 coding sequence is TGTGCCAGCAGCTTCTTGCGAGGAGAGACCCAGTACTTC.

V and J are TRBV13 and TRBJ2-1, with 10 bases identical to TRBD2. CDR1 PRHDT and CDR2 FYEKMQ come from the germline V gene (reference sequence). The CDR3 has 16 residues. Unmatched junction bases numbered 6, after V lost 1 base and J lost 6 bases. CDR3 sequence: CASSLVGSGGANEQFF. The CDR3 nucleotides read TGTGCCAGCAGCTTAGTTGGCAGCGGGGGGGCCAATGAGCAGTTCTTC.

The gene calls are TRBV7-2 and TRBJ1-3; no clear D gene. Germline lookup yields CDR1 SGHTA and CDR2 FQGNSA. The CDR3 length is 16 residues. Trimming shortened V by 5 bases and J by 3 bases, and 17 bases separated the two germline ends. For the CDR3, the DNA is TGTGCCAGCAGCCTTCCTGGACTAGTAGGTGGAAACACCATATATTTT. This sequence encodes CASSLPGLVGGNTIYF. Variable domain in full (rest from reference TRBV7-2 and TRBJ1-3): GAGVSQSPSNKVTEKGKDVELRCDPISGHTALYWYRQSLGQGLEFLIYFQGNSAPDKSGLPSDRFSAERTGGSVSTLTIQRTQQEDSAVYLCASSLPGLVGGNTIYFGEGSWLTVV.

This chain links TRBV7-8 with TRBJ1-5, with TRBD1 matching over 7 bases. CDR3 length: 17 amino acids. Germline V gene lookup returns CDR1 SGHVS and CDR2 FQNEAQ. The ends lost 5 bases at V and 0 bases at J; junction bases unmatched: 10. CDR3 region: CASSQQTGFYSNQPQHF. CDR3 nucleotides: TGTGCCAGCAGCCAACAGACAGGGTTTTATAGCAATCAGCCCCAGCATTTT. The variable domain in full, completed from reference TRBV7-8 and TRBJ1-5, reads GAGVSQSPRYKVAKRGQDVALRCDPISGHVSLFWYQQALGQGPEFLTYFQNEAQLDKSGLPSDRFFAERPEGSVSTLKIQRTQQEDSAVYLCASSQQTGFYSNQPQHFGDGTRLSIL.

The chain links TRBV13 to TRBJ2-5; 11 bases match TRBD1. The tail of the sequence fits TRBJ2-7 better, so the J call may be wrong. This CDR3 spans 17 amino acids. The germline CDR1 and CDR2 sequences are PRHDT and FYEKMQ (reference sequence). CDR3 bases: TGTGCCAGCAGTTACTCTAGGATCGGGACAGGGGGCTACGAGCAGTACTTC. Amino acids: CASSYSRIGTGGYEQYF.

The V gene is TRBV7-2, the J gene TRBJ2-7; 10 bases map to TRBD1. The length of the CDR3 is 15 residues. Germline values: CDR1 SGHTA, CDR2 FQGNSA. Losses at the gene ends were 5 bases for V and 3 bases for J; bases not matched to a gene: 7. CDR3 DNA: TGTGCCAGCAGCGGAGGACAGGGGGTCAACTACGAGCAGTACTTC. Translated: CASSGGQGVNYEQYF.

The chain combines TRBV11-2 with TRBJ2-1; 12 bases align to TRBD1. This CDR3 is built from 15 residues. CDR1 SGHAT and CDR2 FQNNGV come from the germline V gene. V was pared by 3 bases and J by 9 bases, with 6 bases of the junction left unmatched. CDR3 sequence (DNA): TGTGCCAGCAGCTTGGTAGGGACAGGGGGCCCTGAGCAGTTCTTC. Its translation: CASSLVGTGGPEQFF.

The chain has TRBV6-1 and TRBJ2-7; D gene ambiguous. CDR3 length equals 13 residues. The ends were cut back, 7 bases at V and 0 bases at J, with 10 bases in the middle. Germline CDR1 reads MNHNS; CDR2 reads SASEGT. CDR3 amino acids: CASIWAASYEQYF. The DNA of the CDR3 is TGTGCCAGCATTTGGGCCGCCTCCTACGAGCAGTACTTC.

V and J are TRBV18 and TRBJ1-1; tentatively, D is TRBD1 (6 bases). Germline V gene lookup returns CDR1 KGHSH and CDR2 LQKENI. Trimming stripped 6 bases from V and 1 base from J, with 12 bases between. The CDR3 loop spans 14 amino acids. The CDR3: CASSPDRENTEAFF. CDR3 DNA: TGTGCCAGCTCTCCGGACAGAGAGAACACTGAAGCTTTCTTT.

This clone has a single count. The chain combines TRBV11-2 with TRBJ1-2; D might be TRBD1 (5 bases). This CDR3 has 15 amino acids. The germline gives CDR1 SGHAT, CDR2 FQNNGV. Trimming took 2 bases from V and 4 from J, leaving 14 bases between them. CDR3: CASSLFGGKSYGYTF. In nucleotides, the CDR3 is TGTGCCAGCAGCTTATTTGGGGGGAAAAGCTATGGCTACACCTTC.

The chain uses TRBV7-9 and TRBJ2-5; D gene ambiguous. The end of the DNA fits TRBJ2-7 better, so the J call may be wrong. The CDR3 runs 13 residues. Germline values: CDR1 SEHNR, CDR2 FQNEAQ (reference sequence). The CDR3 coding sequence is TGTGCCAGCAGCTTACCCCTCGCCTACGAGCAGTACTTC. This translates into CASSLPLAYEQYF.

This chain joins TRBV19 and TRBJ2-4; a possible D gene is TRBD1 (5 bases). Trimming cost V 6 bases and J 1 base, with 16 bases left between them. Germline V gene lookup returns CDR1 LNHDA and CDR2 SQIVND (reference sequence). The CDR3 is 16 residues long. The CDR3 is CASSYYQGDAKNIQYF. CDR3 coding DNA: TGTGCCAGTAGCTACTACCAGGGTGACGCCAAAAACATTCAGTACTTC.

The chain is built from TRBV15 and TRBJ2-1, with D possibly TRBD2 on 7 matching bases. This CDR3 is 15 amino acids long. The V end lost 1 base, the J end lost 8 bases, and 15 bases lay between the germline ends. Germline V CDR1 and CDR2: LNHNV, YYDKDF (reference sequence). The CDR3 loop is CATSRVRGGRHEQFF. In DNA form, the CDR3 reads TGTGCCACCAGCAGAGTTAGGGGGGGTCGACATGAGCAGTTCTTC.

The chain recombines TRBV7-2 with TRBJ2-1; 7 bases agree with TRBD2. V was pared by 3 bases and J by 8 bases, with 13 bases of the junction left unmatched. CDR1 is SGHTA, CDR2 FQGNSA, per germline. This CDR3 is built from 16 residues. Here the CDR3 reads CASSLGGGSIRDEQFF. Written as DNA, the CDR3 is TGTGCCAGCAGCTTGGGGGGGGGTAGTATTAGGGATGAGCAGTTCTTC.

The chain links TRBV6-1 to TRBJ2-5; 9 bases map to TRBD2. The length of the CDR3 is 15 residues. Germline values: CDR1 MNHNS, CDR2 SASEGT. After removal of 4 bases from V and 2 bases from J, the junction contained 5 bases not matched to a gene. The DNA of the CDR3 is TGTGCCAGCAGTGGGGAGGGACTAGCTCAAGAGACCCAGTACTTC. It specifies CASSGEGLAQETQYF.

CDR3 sequence: CASVSEEEGYEQYF. CDR3 DNA sequence: TGTGCCAGCGTCTCGGAGGAAGAGGGATACGAGCAGTACTTC. J is TRBJ2-7 and V is TRBV11-1; D perhaps matches TRBD2 (5 bases). The ends were cut back, 8 bases at V and 4 bases at J, with 18 bases in the middle. This CDR3 spans 14 amino acids. Per germline, CDR1 SGHAT and CDR2 FQDESV (reference sequence).

This clone was observed a handful of times. The chain recombines TRBV5-4 with TRBJ1-4; D is undetermined. Deletions cut 0 bases from V and 3 bases from J, with 18 bases between. Germline assignment: CDR1 SGHNT and CDR2 YYREEE (reference sequence). The CDR3 totals 18 residues. In DNA form, the CDR3 reads TGTGCCAGCAGCTTGGCTTCTCGTGACCCTCGGGCTAATGAAAAACTGTTTTTT. It codes for CASSLASRDPRANEKLFF.

The rearrangement links TRBV5-4 to TRBJ2-7; D not resolved. The CDR3 is 12 amino acids. Per the germline V gene, CDR1 is SGHNT and CDR2 is YYREEE (reference sequence). V was clipped by 3 bases and J by 3 bases, with 7 bases between them. Here the CDR3 reads CASSSYNYEQYF. Here the CDR3 DNA reads TGTGCCAGCAGCTCGTATAACTACGAGCAGTACTTC. The full variable domain, its missing parts supplied by reference TRBV5-4 and TRBJ2-7, is ETGVTQSPTHLIKTRGQQVTLRCSSQSGHNTVSWYQQALGQGPQFIFQYYREEENGRGNFPPRFSGLQFPNYSSELNVNALELDDSALYLCASSSYNYEQYFGPGTRLTVT.

This sequence joins TRBV29-1 and TRBJ1-1; tentatively, D is TRBD1 (5 bases). This CDR3 has 12 residues. Germline lookup yields CDR1 SQVTM and CDR2 ANQGSEA. V was clipped by 6 bases and J by 3 bases, with 11 bases between them. The CDR3 DNA reads TGCAGCGTCAAGGAAGGGGACACTGAAGCTTTCTTT. This gives the protein CSVKEGDTEAFF.

This chain connects TRBV6-5 to TRBJ1-1; D is perhaps TRBD1 (6 bases). Deletions cut 5 bases from V and 5 bases from J, with 12 bases between. The germline gives CDR1 MNHEY, CDR2 SVGAGI. This CDR3 contains 13 residues. The CDR3 nucleotides are TGTGCCAGCAGTCTTGGGGGCGGGACTGAAGCTTTCTTT. This gives the protein CASSLGGGTEAFF.

Only a few counts were recorded for this clone. The rearrangement links TRBV5-1 to TRBJ1-3; 8 nucleotides align to TRBD1. The CDR3 runs to 15 residues. Germline CDR1 SGHRS, CDR2 YFSETQ. Trimming removed 4 bases from V and 4 bases from J; junction bases left unmatched: 7. CDR3 region: CASSLDRAKGNTIYF. As DNA, the CDR3 is TGCGCCAGCAGCCTGGACAGGGCTAAAGGAAACACCATATATTTT.

In its sample, this clone ranks as large. The chain combines TRBV30 with TRBJ1-1, with 9 nucleotides matching TRBD1. With V trimmed by 0 bases and J by 0 bases, 8 bases remained unmatched. Germline V lookup: CDR1 GTSNPN, CDR2 SVGIG (reference sequence). This CDR3 spans 17 amino acids. The CDR3 nucleotides read TGTGCCTGGAGTGTACCCTTAGGGACAGGGTTGAACACTGAAGCTTTCTTT. Residues: CAWSVPLGTGLNTEAFF.